Described below is a single T cell receptor (beta chain) sequence and its context. Its target is unknown. The authors made TCR beta libraries by quantitative 5'-RACE with molecular barcodes. TCRdb ran MiXCR on the 5' RACE reads and lists one entry per CDR3 protein. The repertoire holds around 35,000 distinct CDR3 sequences, 13% seen once, with approximately 32% in the top ten. The data are from a study of CD8 T cells in ankylosing spondylitis. The study, taken as a whole, reports: Peripheral blood samples showed relatively rare disease-linked clones, and these clones were CD8+. Seemingly distinctive of ankylosing spondylitis blood was a TCR beta motif formed by eight highly homologous variants. The authors reported significant enrichment of disease-linked clones in matched ankylosing spondylitis synovial fluid.

CDR1 and CDR2 (germline): GTSNPN, SVGIG (reference sequence). This CDR3 is 11 amino acids long. Deletions cut 0 bases from V and 3 bases from J, with 3 bases between. The J gene is TRBJ2-7, the V gene TRBV30; D not resolved. Sequencing was carried out using synovial fluid, either unsorted or a sorted T cell fraction (not recorded which). This TCR came from a male donor with ankylosing spondylitis. The DNA for the CDR3 is TGTGCCTGGAGTGTGGTCTACGAGCAGTACTTC. It is translated as CAWSVVYEQYF.